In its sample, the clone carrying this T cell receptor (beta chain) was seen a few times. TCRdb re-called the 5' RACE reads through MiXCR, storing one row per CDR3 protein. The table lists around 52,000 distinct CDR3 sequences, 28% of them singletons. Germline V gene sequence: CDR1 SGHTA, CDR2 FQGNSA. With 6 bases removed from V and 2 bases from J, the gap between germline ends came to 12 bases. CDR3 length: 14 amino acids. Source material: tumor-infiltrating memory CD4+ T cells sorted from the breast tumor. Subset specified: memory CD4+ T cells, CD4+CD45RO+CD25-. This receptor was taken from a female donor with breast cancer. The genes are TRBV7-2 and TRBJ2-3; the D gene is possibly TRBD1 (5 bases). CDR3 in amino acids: CASRQGHSTDTQYF. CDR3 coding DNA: TGTGCCAGCAGACAAGGACATTCCACAGATACGCAGTATTTT.